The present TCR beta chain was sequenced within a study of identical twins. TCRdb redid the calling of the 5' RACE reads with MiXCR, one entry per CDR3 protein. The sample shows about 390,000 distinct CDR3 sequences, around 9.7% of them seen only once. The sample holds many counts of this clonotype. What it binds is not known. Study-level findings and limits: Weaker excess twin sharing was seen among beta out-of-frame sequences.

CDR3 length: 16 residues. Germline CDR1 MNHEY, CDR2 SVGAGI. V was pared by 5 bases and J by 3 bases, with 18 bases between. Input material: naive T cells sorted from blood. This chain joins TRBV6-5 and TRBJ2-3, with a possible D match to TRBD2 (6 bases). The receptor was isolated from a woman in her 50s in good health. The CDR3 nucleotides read TGTGCCAGCAGTCGACTAGGGGCGCGAGAAACAGATACGCAGTATTTT. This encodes CASSRLGARETDTQYF.